This paragraph covers one T cell receptor (beta chain) sequence. The antigen remains undetermined. A much larger clone sits a single nucleotide away, making a read error possible. The sample is drawn from a study of breast tumors, draining lymph nodes, adjacent tissues. The lymph nodes were axillary draining lymph nodes from breast cancer patients. TCRdb ran MiXCR on the multiplex PCR reads and lists one entry per CDR3 protein. The sample holds 150,000 to 200,000 distinct CDR3 sequences; around 35% are singletons and the top ten take 3% to 4%. There are 15 residues in the CDR3. CDR1 is GTSNPN, CDR2 SVGIG, per germline (reference sequence). General study points: The data were judged consistent with most tumor T cells coming from lymph node and expanding in tumor. The lymph node origin of tumor T cells was framed as consistent with a hypothesis, not demonstrated. Luminal-like breast cancer showed significantly greater tumor-nontumor repertoire similarity than basal-like breast cancer did. Tumor TCR diversity was below lymph nodes but above nontumor tissue.

The clonotype comes from a female donor with breast cancer. Some clones in this sample may be carry-over from other donors' samples. This chain connects TRBV30 to TRBJ2-7; TRBD2 matches 9 bases. Source material: axillary lymph node tissue. CDR3 in amino acids: CAWSGSGRIWYELYF. CDR3 sequence (DNA): TGTGCCTGGAGTGGAAGCGGGAGGATCTGGTACGAGCTGTACTTC.